The 11 T cell receptor beta chains reported below all come from one sample, sequenced in a study of technical replicates of blood from several donors (dated by TCRdb to about 2017). The library was prepared using the immunoSEQ multiplex PCR assay. TCRdb provides this immuneACCESS table in a form limited to in-frame rearrangements. Some clones are lacking; in checked studies, under half of them reflect an unresolved V gene, and why the rest are absent is not known. Present in this sample are around 84,000 clones, more than 80% of which were seen just once. More than 0.2% of the sample rests with the top ten. Input material: T cells isolated from PBMCs. The receptors stem from a human donor in good health.

The chain carries TRBV7-9 and TRBJ2-7; the match to TRBD2 covers 7 bases. Germline-derived CDR1 and CDR2 are SEHNR and FQNEAQ (reference sequence). V shed 0 bases and J 2 bases; nucleotides not matched to a gene: 7. This CDR3 has 16 amino acids. The CDR3 sequence: CASSLAGGRRAYEQYF. The CDR3 DNA follows: TGTGCCAGCAGCTTAGCCGGGGGGAGGAGAGCCTACGAGCAGTACTTC. Drawing the rest from reference TRBV7-9 and TRBJ2-7, the complete variable domain is DTGVSQNPRHKITKRGQNVTFRCDPISEHNRLYWYRQTLGQGPEFLTYFQNEAQLEKSRLLSDRFSAERPKGSFSTLEIQRTEQGDSAMYLCASSLAGGRRAYEQYFGPGTRLTVT.

This chain joins TRBV5-1 and TRBJ1-2, with D tentatively TRBD1 (5 bases). Germline V gene sequence: CDR1 SGHRS, CDR2 YFSETQ. Trimming left V 0 bases short and J 0 bases short, with 12 bases between. CDR3 length: 16 amino acids. As DNA, the CDR3 is TGCGCCAGCAGCTTGGAAGGGGTCTTAGCTAACTATGGCTACACCTTC. Residues: CASSLEGVLANYGYTF. Full variable domain (missing parts from reference TRBV5-1 and TRBJ1-2): KAGVTQTPRYLIKTRGQQVTLSCSPISGHRSVSWYQQTPGQGLQFLFEYFSETQRNKGNFPGRFSGRQFSNSRSEMNVSTLELGDSALYLCASSLEGVLANYGYTFGSGTRLTVV.

The CDR3 region has the DNA TGCAGCGTTGAAGAGGACAGGGGGCAGTTCTTC. Its translation: CSVEEDRGQFF. The rearrangement uses TRBV29-1 and TRBJ2-1, with TRBD1 identical over 9 bases. Germline values: CDR1 SQVTM, CDR2 ANQGSEA. The ends lost 0 bases at V and 12 bases at J; junction bases unmatched: 0. There are 11 residues in the CDR3.

The chain recombines TRBV7-9 with TRBJ2-2; no definite D call. Germline CDR1 reads SEHNR; CDR2 reads FQNEAQ (reference sequence). Trimming cost V 1 base and J 2 bases, with 11 bases left between them. The CDR3 runs 16 residues. CDR3 region: CASSLEETLNTGELFF. CDR3 nucleotides: TGTGCCAGCAGCTTAGAGGAGACTTTAAACACCGGGGAGCTGTTTTTT.

This chain links TRBV5-4 with TRBJ2-5; a possible D gene is TRBD2 (6 bases). V shed 4 bases and J shed 1 base, with 17 bases lying between them. The CDR3 sequence is 16 residues long. Germline V gives CDR1 SGHNT, CDR2 YYREEE (reference sequence). The DNA of the CDR3 is TGTGCCAGCAGCCCTAGCCTATCAGCGGGCCAAGAGACCCAGTACTTC. Residues: CASSPSLSAGQETQYF.

This chain links TRBV4-1 with TRBJ2-1; a weak D match, TRBD2 (5 bases). CDR3 size: 14 residues. The ends were cut back, 3 bases at V and 10 bases at J, with 16 bases in the middle. The germline gives CDR1 MGHRA, CDR2 YSYEKL. This CDR3 reads CASSHVLRALEQFF. Written as DNA, the CDR3 is TGCGCCAGCAGCCACGTCTTGCGGGCGTTGGAGCAGTTCTTC.

The gene calls are TRBV9 and TRBJ1-1, with a tentative D call TRBD1 (5 bases). The CDR3 spans 12 residues. The germline gives CDR1 SGDLS, CDR2 YYNGEE. Trimming took off 3 bases at V and 5 bases at J, with 8 bases between the two ends. CDR3 protein: CASSGRGTEAFF. In DNA, the CDR3 is TGTGCCAGCAGCGGGAGGGGAACTGAAGCTTTCTTT. Using reference TRBV9 and TRBJ1-1 for the parts outside the CDR3, the full variable domain is DSGVTQTPKHLITATGQRVTLRCSPRSGDLSVYWYQQSLDQGLQFLIQYYNGEERAKGNILERFSAQQFPDLHSELNLSSLELGDSALYFCASSGRGTEAFFGQGTRLTVV.

The chain is built from TRBV28 and TRBJ1-1; a possible D gene is TRBD1 (6 bases). Trimming left V 1 base short and J 6 bases short, with 15 bases between. This CDR3 spans 15 amino acids. Germline CDR1 is MDHEN and CDR2 is SYDVKM. The CDR3 reads CASSLSGGAVSEAFF. The CDR3 coding sequence is TGTGCCAGCAGTTTATCGGGGGGGGCTGTGTCTGAAGCTTTCTTT.

The V gene is TRBV28, the J gene TRBJ1-1; D gene ambiguous. The germline CDR1 and CDR2 sequences are MDHEN and SYDVKM. The CDR3 is 16 residues long. V lost 2 bases, J lost 4 bases, and 17 bases lay in between. CDR3 loop: CASSLIVRVTGTEAFF. The CDR3 DNA sequence: TGTGCCAGCAGTTTAATAGTGAGGGTAACGGGCACTGAAGCTTTCTTT.

The chain couples TRBV6-5 to TRBJ2-7; TRBD2 matches at 7 bases. This CDR3 contains 14 residues. Germline assignment: CDR1 MNHEY and CDR2 SVGAGI. After removal of 0 bases from V and 3 bases from J, the junction contained 2 bases not matched to a gene. The DNA for the CDR3 is TGTGCCAGCAGTTACTCTGGGGGGGACTACGAGCAGTACTTC. Protein sequence: CASSYSGGDYEQYF.

The chain couples TRBV7-9 to TRBJ1-1; possibly TRBD1 for D (6 bases). V was pared by 2 bases and J by 7 bases, with 20 bases between. In germline, CDR1 is SEHNR, CDR2 FQNEAQ (reference sequence). CDR3 size: 16 residues. This CDR3 reads CASSLSRGGGSVEAFF. In DNA form, the CDR3 reads TGTGCCAGCAGCTTATCGAGGGGGGGCGGGTCTGTTGAAGCTTTCTTT.